The present TCR beta chain was sequenced within a study of spatial heterogeneity in lung cancer. At the level of the study: Raw sequencing reads included, on average, more than ten appearances of each unique TCR and UMI combination.

TCRdb recomputed calls from the 5' RACE reads with MiXCR, one row per CDR3 protein. Here the sample spans 50,000 to 65,000 distinct CDR3 sequences, 8% to 9% being singletons. Study-level results: Whereas they appeared in blood less at follow-up, ubiquitous expanded tumor TCRs appeared there more at resection.

This clonotype was counted only a few times. As yet, its antigen is unknown. Time point here: sample taken at primary tumor resection. Frozen PBMC, nontumor lung or tumor provided whole RNA, which was sequenced unsorted. CDR1 is MDHEN, CDR2 SYDVKM, per germline. J lost 5 bases, V lost 4 bases, and 14 bases had no gene match. The CDR3 has 17 residues. The chain has TRBV28 and TRBJ2-1, with 7 bases fitting TRBD1. The receptor's source is a female donor with early-stage non-small cell lung cancer. This specimen consisted of PBMCs, obtained at surgery. In DNA, the CDR3 is TGTGCCAGCAGTTCCAACCAGGACAGGTTTTATGACAATGAGCAGTTCTTC. Translation gives CASSSNQDRFYDNEQFF. Full variable domain (missing parts from reference TRBV28 and TRBJ2-1): DVKVTQSSRYLVKRTGEKVFLECVQDMDHENMFWYRQDPGLGLRLIYFSYDVKMKEKGDIPEGYSVSREKKERFSLILESASTNQTSMYLCASSSNQDRFYDNEQFFGPGTRLTVL.